This T cell receptor beta chain appears in the sequencing data of a study of CD4 and CD8 cells across lung adenocarcinoma regions. Localized lung adenocarcinoma, a non-small cell lung cancer, affected the donors. TCRdb recomputed calls from the PCR reads with MiXCR, one row per CDR3 protein. The table records 3,000 to 4,000 distinct CDR3 sequences, around 62% of them present only once. CDR1 SGHNT and CDR2 YENEEA come from the germline V gene. CDR3 length: 13 residues. The V and J ends lost 7 bases and 6 bases, in that order; junction bases with no gene match: 5. Sequenced material: CD4+ T cells from the margin of a lung tumor. This sequence joins TRBV11-3 and TRBJ2-1, with TRBD2 matching over 8 bases. This receptor was taken from a male donor with lung adenocarcinoma. The CD4 and CD8 labels of this study may be unreliable. The CDR3: CASTTGGGNEQFF. In DNA, the CDR3 is TGTGCCAGCACAACGGGAGGGGGCAATGAGCAGTTCTTC. Combining the CDR3 with reference TRBV11-3 and TRBJ2-1 gives the whole variable domain EAGVVQSPRYKIIEKKQPVAFWCNPISGHNTLYWYLQNLGQGPELLIRYENEEAVDDSQLPKDRFSAERLKGVDSTLKIQPAELGDSAVYLCASTTGGGNEQFFGPGTRLTVL.